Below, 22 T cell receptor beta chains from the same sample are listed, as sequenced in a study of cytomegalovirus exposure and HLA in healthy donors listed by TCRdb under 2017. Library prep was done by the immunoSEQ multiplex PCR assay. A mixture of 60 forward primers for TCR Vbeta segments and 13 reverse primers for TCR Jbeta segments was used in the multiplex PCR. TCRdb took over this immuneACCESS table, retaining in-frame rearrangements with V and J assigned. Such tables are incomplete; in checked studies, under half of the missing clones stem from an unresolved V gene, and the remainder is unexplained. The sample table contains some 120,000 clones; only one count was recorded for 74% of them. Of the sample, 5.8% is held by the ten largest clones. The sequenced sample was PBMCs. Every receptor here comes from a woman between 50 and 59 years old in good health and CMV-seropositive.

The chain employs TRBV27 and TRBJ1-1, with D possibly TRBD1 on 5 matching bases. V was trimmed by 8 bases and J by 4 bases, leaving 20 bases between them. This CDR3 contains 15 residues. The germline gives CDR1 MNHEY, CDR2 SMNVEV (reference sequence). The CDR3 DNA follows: TGTGCCAGCGAACAAGGTAGGGGCCTAGGCACTGAAGCTTTCTTT. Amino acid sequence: CASEQGRGLGTEAFF.

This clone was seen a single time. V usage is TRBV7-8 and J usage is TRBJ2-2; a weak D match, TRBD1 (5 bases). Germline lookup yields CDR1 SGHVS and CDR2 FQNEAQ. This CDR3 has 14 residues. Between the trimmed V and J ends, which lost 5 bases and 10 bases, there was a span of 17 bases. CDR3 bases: TGTGCCAGCAGCATTGTCGAAGGGGTAAAGGAGCTGTTTTTT. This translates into CASSIVEGVKELFF.

CDR3 protein: CASSPQVLSGNTIYF. Written as DNA, the CDR3 is TGTGCCAGCAGCCCCCAGGTATTATCTGGAAACACCATATATTTT. The rearrangement joins TRBV9 to TRBJ1-3; D call uncertain. The germline gives CDR1 SGDLS, CDR2 YYNGEE. V dropped 4 bases and J dropped 1 base, with 12 bases sitting between them. This CDR3 is 15 amino acids long.

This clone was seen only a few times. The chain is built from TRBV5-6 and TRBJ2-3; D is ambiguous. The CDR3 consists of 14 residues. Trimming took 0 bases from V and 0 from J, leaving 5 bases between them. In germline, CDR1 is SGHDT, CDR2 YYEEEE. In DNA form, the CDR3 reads TGTGCCAGCAGCTTGGGCGCTAGCACAGATACGCAGTATTTT. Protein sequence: CASSLGASTDTQYF.

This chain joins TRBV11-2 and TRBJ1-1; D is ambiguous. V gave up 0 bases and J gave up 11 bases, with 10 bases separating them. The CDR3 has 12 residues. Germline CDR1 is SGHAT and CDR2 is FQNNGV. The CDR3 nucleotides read TGTGCCAGCAGCTTAGAAGTTGCAGCGGCTTTCTTT. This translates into CASSLEVAAAFF.

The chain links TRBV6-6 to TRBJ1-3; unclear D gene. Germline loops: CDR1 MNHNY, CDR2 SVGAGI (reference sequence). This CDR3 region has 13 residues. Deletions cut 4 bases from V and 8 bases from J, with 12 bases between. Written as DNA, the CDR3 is TGTGCCAGCAGTTTTAAGAAAGCGGACACCATATATTTT. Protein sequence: CASSFKKADTIYF.

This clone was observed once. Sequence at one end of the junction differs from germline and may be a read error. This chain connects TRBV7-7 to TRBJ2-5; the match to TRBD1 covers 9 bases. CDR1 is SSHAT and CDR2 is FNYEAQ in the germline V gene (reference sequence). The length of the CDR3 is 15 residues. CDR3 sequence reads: CASSPTGGVTETQYF. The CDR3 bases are TGTGCTAGCAGCCCGACAGGGGGAGTTACAGAGACCCAGTACTTC. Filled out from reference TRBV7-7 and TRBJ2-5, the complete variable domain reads GAGVSQSPRYKVTKRGQDVTLRCDPISSHATLYWYQQALGQGPEFLTYFNYEAQPDKSGLPSDRFSAERPEGSISTLTIQRTEQRDSAMYRCASSPTGGVTETQYFGPGTRLLVL.

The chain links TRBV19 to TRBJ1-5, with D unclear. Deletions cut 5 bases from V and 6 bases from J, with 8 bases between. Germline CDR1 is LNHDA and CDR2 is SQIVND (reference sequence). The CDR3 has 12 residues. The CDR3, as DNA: TGTGCCAGTAGTTCCCCCCTTCAGCCCCAGCATTTT. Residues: CASSSPLQPQHF.

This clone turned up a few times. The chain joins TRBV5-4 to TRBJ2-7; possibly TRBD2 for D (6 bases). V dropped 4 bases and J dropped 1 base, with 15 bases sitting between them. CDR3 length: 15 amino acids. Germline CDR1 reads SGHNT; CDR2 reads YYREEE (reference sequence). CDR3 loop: CASSPAGRDSYEQYF. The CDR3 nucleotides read TGTGCCAGCAGCCCCGCGGGACGCGATTCCTACGAGCAGTACTTC.

The CDR3 DNA is TGCAGCGTTGAGACATTAACAGGGGGCGAACCCAGCCAGCCCCAGCATTTT. Protein product: CSVETLTGGEPSQPQHF. This chain links TRBV29-1 with TRBJ1-5; 9 bases line up with TRBD1. The CDR3 is made up of 17 amino acids. After removal of 3 bases from V and 7 bases from J, the junction contained 16 bases not matched to a gene. Germline V lookup: CDR1 SQVTM, CDR2 ANQGSEA. Complete variable domain (other parts from reference TRBV29-1 and TRBJ1-5): SAVISQKPSRDICQRGTSLTIQCQVDSQVTMMFWYRQQPGQSLTLIATANQGSEATYESGFVIDKFPISRPNLTFSTLTVSNMSPEDSSIYLCSVETLTGGEPSQPQHFGDGTRLSIL.

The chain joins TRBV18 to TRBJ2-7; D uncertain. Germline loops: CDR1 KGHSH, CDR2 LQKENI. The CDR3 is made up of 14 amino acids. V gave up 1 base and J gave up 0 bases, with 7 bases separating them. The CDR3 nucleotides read TGTGCCAGCTCACCACAGCAGGACTCCTACGAGCAGTACTTC. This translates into CASSPQQDSYEQYF.

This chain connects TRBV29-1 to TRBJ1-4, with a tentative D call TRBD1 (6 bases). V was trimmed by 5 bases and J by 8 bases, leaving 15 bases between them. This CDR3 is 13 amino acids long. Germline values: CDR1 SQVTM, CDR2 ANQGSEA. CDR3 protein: CSVTGSSQEKLFF. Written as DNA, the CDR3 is TGCAGCGTTACAGGGTCTTCTCAGGAAAAACTGTTTTTT.

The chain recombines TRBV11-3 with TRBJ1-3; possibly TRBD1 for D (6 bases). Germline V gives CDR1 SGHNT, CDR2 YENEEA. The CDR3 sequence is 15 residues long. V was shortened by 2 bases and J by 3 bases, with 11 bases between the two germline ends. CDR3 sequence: CASSLTGLGGNTIYF. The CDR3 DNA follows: TGTGCCAGCAGCTTAACAGGGCTGGGTGGAAACACCATATATTTT.

DNA of the CDR3: TGTGCCAGCAGCGCGTTGATCTCAGGGACTGGAAACACCATATATTTT. It specifies CASSALISGTGNTIYF. The chain recombines TRBV9 with TRBJ1-3, with a tentative D call TRBD1 (5 bases). The CDR3 is 16 residues long. Trimming pared 3 bases from V and 2 bases from J, leaving 15 bases between. Germline CDR1 is SGDLS and CDR2 is YYNGEE.

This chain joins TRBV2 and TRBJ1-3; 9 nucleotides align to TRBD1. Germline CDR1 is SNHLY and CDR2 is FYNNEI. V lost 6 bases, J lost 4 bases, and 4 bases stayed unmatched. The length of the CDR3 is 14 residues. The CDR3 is CASSRQGVGNTIYF. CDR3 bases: TGTGCCAGCAGCCGACAGGGGGTAGGAAACACCATATATTTT. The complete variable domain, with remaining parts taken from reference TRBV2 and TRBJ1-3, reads EPEVTQTPSHQVTQMGQEVILRCVPISNHLYFYWYRQILGQKVEFLVSFYNNEISEKSEIFDDQFSVERPDGSNFTLKIRSTKLEDSAMYFCASSRQGVGNTIYFGEGSWLTVV.

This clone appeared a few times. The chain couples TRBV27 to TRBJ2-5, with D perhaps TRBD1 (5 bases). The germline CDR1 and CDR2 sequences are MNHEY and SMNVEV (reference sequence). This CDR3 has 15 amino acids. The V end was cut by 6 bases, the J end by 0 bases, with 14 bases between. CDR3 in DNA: TGTGCCAGCAGCTTTGGGGCCGTGTACCAAGAGACCCAGTACTTC. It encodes CASSFGAVYQETQYF.

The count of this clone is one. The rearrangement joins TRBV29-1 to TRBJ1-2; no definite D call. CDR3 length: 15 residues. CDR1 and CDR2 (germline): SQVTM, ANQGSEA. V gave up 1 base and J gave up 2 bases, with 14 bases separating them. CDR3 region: CSVEGAQSSNYGYTF. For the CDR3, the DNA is TGCAGCGTTGAAGGCGCGCAAAGCTCGAACTATGGCTACACCTTC. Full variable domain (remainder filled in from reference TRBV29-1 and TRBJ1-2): SAVISQKPSRDICQRGTSLTIQCQVDSQVTMMFWYRQQPGQSLTLIATANQGSEATYESGFVIDKFPISRPNLTFSTLTVSNMSPEDSSIYLCSVEGAQSSNYGYTFGSGTRLTVV.

DNA for the CDR3: TGCGCCAGCGGTCGAGGGGAGACCCAGTACTTC. Its translation: CASGRGETQYF. The chain joins TRBV4-1 to TRBJ2-5; D might be TRBD2 (5 bases). In germline, CDR1 is MGHRA, CDR2 YSYEKL. Deletions cut 8 bases from V and 5 bases from J, with 9 bases between. The CDR3 is made up of 11 amino acids.

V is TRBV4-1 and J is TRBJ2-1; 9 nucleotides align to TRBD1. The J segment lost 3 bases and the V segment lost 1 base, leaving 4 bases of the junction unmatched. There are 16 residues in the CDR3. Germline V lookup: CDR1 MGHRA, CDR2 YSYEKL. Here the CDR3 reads CASSQVPGQGYNEQFF. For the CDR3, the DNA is TGCGCCAGCAGCCAAGTTCCGGGACAGGGCTACAATGAGCAGTTCTTC.

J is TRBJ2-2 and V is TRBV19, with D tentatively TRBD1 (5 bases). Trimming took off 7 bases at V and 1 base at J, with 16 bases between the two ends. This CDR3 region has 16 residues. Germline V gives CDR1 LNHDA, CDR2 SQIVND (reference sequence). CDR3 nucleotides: TGTGCCAGTACCGGTCGGACCAGGGTGAACACCGGGGAGCTGTTTTTT. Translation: CASTGRTRVNTGELFF.

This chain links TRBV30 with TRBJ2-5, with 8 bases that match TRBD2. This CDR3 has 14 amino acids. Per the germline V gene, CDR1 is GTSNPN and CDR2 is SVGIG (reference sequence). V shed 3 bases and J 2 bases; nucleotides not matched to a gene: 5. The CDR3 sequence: CAWSRGGWQETQYF. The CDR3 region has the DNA TGTGCCTGGAGCCGGGGGGGCTGGCAAGAGACCCAGTACTTC.

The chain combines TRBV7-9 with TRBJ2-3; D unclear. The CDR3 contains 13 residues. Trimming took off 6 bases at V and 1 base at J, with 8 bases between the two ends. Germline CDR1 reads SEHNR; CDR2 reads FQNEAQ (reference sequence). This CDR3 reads CASSPLGTDTQYF. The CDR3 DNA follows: TGTGCCAGCAGTCCTCTTGGCACAGATACGCAGTATTTT.